This TCR beta chain was found in a study of control samples from healthy donors and cancer patients. V shed 7 bases, J shed 0 bases, and the junction held 4 bases outside the gene matches. Germline loops: CDR1 MNHEY, CDR2 SVGAGI. The CDR3 contains 15 residues. TCRdb's table, derived via immunoSEQ multiplex PCR, lists solely in-frame clones and lacks some. The repertoire holds around 230,000 clones, with just under 95% as singletons. The source material was blood. The chain joins TRBV6-5 to TRBJ1-5; 9 bases fit TRBD1. The receptor was derived from a man aged 50 to 59 in good health. CDR3 protein: CASKTGGDSNQPQHF. CDR3 in DNA: TGTGCCAGCAAGACAGGGGGAGATAGCAATCAGCCCCAGCATTTT.